Listed below are T cell receptor beta chains from one sample, sequenced in a study of blood T cell repertoires in COVID-19. Using immunoSEQ multiplex PCR, the repertoire was profiled, and TCRdb retains in-frame clones only, with some absent. The table includes approximately 300,000 clones, 86% detected once. The specimen was PBMCs or T cells enriched from blood (not recorded which). These receptors were collected from a woman between 18 and 29 years old who had recovered from COVID-19. The CDR3 runs from the conserved cysteine through the conserved F or W. The D gene is left open where the match is weak. Clone size is not always given. Where it is, it says once, few, many or a class for expanded clones.

clone_size | d_call | j_call | v_call | cdr3_nt | cdr3_aa
. | . | TRBJ1-5 | TRBV3-1/TRBV3-2 | TGTGCCAGCAGCCCCCGGGTCGACAATCAGCCCCAGCATTTT | CASSPRVDNQPQHF
few | . | TRBJ2-7 | TRBV5-1 | TGCGCCAGCAGCTTGGGACTGACCTACGAGCAGTACTTC | CASSLGLTYEQYF
. | . | TRBJ1-1 | TRBV13 | TGTGCCAGCAGCTTCAGGGCCCTTGGGGATACTGAAGCTTTCTTT | CASSFRALGDTEAFF
. | TRBD2 | TRBJ2-2 | TRBV4-2 | TGTGCCAGCAGCCACCTAAGGCTAGCGGGAGGGCCCGATGGGGAGCTGTTTTTT | CASSHLRLAGGPDGELFF
. | TRBD1 | TRBJ2-2 | TRBV10-1 | TGCGCCAGCAGTGGGGACAGGGGGCCGGGCGGGGAGCTGTTTTTT | CASSGDRGPGGELFF
. | TRBD1 | TRBJ1-2 | TRBV7-2 | TGTGCCAGCAGCCAAGGGACAGGGAACTATGGCTACACCTTC | CASSQGTGNYGYTF
. | . | TRBJ1-2 | TRBV7-2 | TGTGCCAGCAGCTCCGGGGTCGGGATAGTGTATTCTGGCTACACCTTC | CASSSGVGIVYSGYTF
. | . | TRBJ2-7 | TRBV2 | TGTGCCAGCAGTTTACAGGGTTATGTCGGCGAGCAGTACTTC | CASSLQGYVGEQYF
. | TRBD1 | TRBJ1-4 | TRBV27 | TGTGCCAGCAGTTTATCGGGACAGGTTAAGGAAAAACTGTTTTTT | CASSLSGQVKEKLFF
. | . | TRBJ1-5 | TRBV29-1 | TGCAGCGTTGTAGTCTCGGGTCAGCCCCAGCATTTT | CSVVVSGQPQHF
. | TRBD1 | TRBJ1-4 | TRBV4-1 | TGCGCCAGCACTACAGCCGGACAGGGGGCTAGGACTAATGAAAAACTGTTTTTT | CASTTAGQGARTNEKLFF
once | TRBD1 | TRBJ2-7 | TRBV10-1 | TGCGCCAGCAGTGAGTCGAGGGACAGCTTCACCTACGAGCAGTACTTC | CASSESRDSFTYEQYF
. | . | TRBJ1-1 | TRBV12-3/TRBV12-4 | TGTGCCAGCAGCAATCCCATGAACACTGAAGCTTTCTTT | CASSNPMNTEAFF
. | TRBD1 | TRBJ1-1 | TRBV30 | TGTGCCTTCCACAGGGGGCTGGGGGCTGAAGCTTTCTTT | CAFHRGLGAEAFF
. | TRBD2 | TRBJ2-5 | TRBV7-2 | TGTGCCAGCAGCTTGCGCGGGGGGTACCAAGAGACCCAGTACTTC | CASSLRGGYQETQYF
. | . | TRBJ2-3 | TRBV3-1/TRBV3-2 | TGTGCCAGCAGCCAAGGCAGGAGGGGGCTGAGCACAGATACGCAGTATTTT | CASSQGRRGLSTDTQYF
. | . | TRBJ2-5 | TRBV5-3 | TGTGCCAGAAGTCCTTTGCCGGTCCTTATCCAAGAGACCCAGTACTTC | CARSPLPVLIQETQYF
. | . | TRBJ2-1 | TRBV6-5 | TGTGCCAGCAGTTCTCTAGCAGGAGGACTTTACAATGAGCAGTTCTTC | CASSSLAGGLYNEQFF
. | . | TRBJ1-1 | TRBV5-5 | TGTGCCAGCAGCTTTGGGAGCGGGCAAATGAACACTGAAGCTTTCTTT | CASSFGSGQMNTEAFF
. | . | TRBJ2-1 | TRBV7-9 | TGTGCCAGCAGCTTAGTCCCCGGGGTTCGTTCGACCTACAATGAGCAGTTCTTC | CASSLVPGVRSTYNEQFF
. | . | TRBJ2-2 | TRBV2 | TGTGCCAGCAGTGCGATCGGACAGAACACCGGGGAGCTGTTTTTT | CASSAIGQNTGELFF
. | . | TRBJ2-1 | TRBV7-9 | TGTGCCAGCAGCCACTCGCGCCGGGACTTGATCTACAATGAGCAGTTCTTC | CASSHSRRDLIYNEQFF
. | . | TRBJ2-1 | TRBV2 | TGTGCCAGCAGTGATGAAGTGATTAGTCTCTTC | CASSDEVISLF
. | . | TRBJ1-2 | TRBV12-5 | TGTGCTAGTGGTTTGGTAGCAGGGGTTAGGTATGGCTACACCTTC | CASGLVAGVRYGYTF
. | . | TRBJ1-2 | TRBV11-3 | TGTGCCAGCAGCTTAACCAGGGCAGGGTATAACTATGGCTACACCTTC | CASSLTRAGYNYGYTF
. | . | TRBJ1-6 | TRBV7-8 | TGTGCCAGCAGTGCGGGGACGTATAATTCACCCCTCCACTTT | CASSAGTYNSPLHF
. | TRBD1 | TRBJ1-2 | TRBV6-2/TRBV6-3 | TGTGCCAGCAGCTTTGGACAGGGGAGCGACCGTAACTATGGCTACACCTTC | CASSFGQGSDRNYGYTF
. | TRBD1 | TRBJ1-4 | TRBV2 | TGTGCCGGCGCTCCCACAGGGGTACTAAATGAAAAACTGTTTTTT | CAGAPTGVLNEKLFF
. | TRBD2 | TRBJ2-1 | TRBV7-2 | TGTGCCAGCAGCTTAGGTGGCGGGGGGGCCTACAATGAGCAGTTCTTC | CASSLGGGGAYNEQFF
. | . | TRBJ1-6 | TRBV27 | TGTGCCAGCAGTTTAGTGACGGGACAATATAATTCACCCCTCCACTTT | CASSLVTGQYNSPLHF
few | TRBD1 | TRBJ1-2 | TRBV5-5 | TGTGCCAGCAGCCCTACGGACAGGAGGGGCTACACCTTC | CASSPTDRRGYTF
. | TRBD1 | TRBJ1-5 | TRBV18 | TGTGCCAGCTCACCCCTTGACAGGGGGGTAGATCAGCCCCAGCATTTT | CASSPLDRGVDQPQHF
few | . | TRBJ2-1 | TRBV5-6 | TGTGCCAGCAGCTTACGACTACGGGAGCAGTTCTTC | CASSLRLREQFF
. | TRBD2 | TRBJ2-3 | TRBV6-2/TRBV6-3 | TGTGCCAGCAGATACATAGCGGGAGGGCCCTCCGTCACAGATACGCAGTATTTT | CASRYIAGGPSVTDTQYF
. | . | TRBJ2-1 | TRBV28 | TGTGCCAGCGGCCCCGTCAGCGGCCCTGAGCAGTTCTTC | CASGPVSGPEQFF
. | TRBD1 | TRBJ1-4 | TRBV29-1 | TGCAGCGCTGTGACAGGGGAGAATGAAAAACTGTTTTTT | CSAVTGENEKLFF
. | . | TRBJ2-1 | TRBV19 | TGTGCCAGTAGTATAGGAGGGTCCCACAATGAGCAGTTCTTC | CASSIGGSHNEQFF
. | . | TRBJ2-6 | TRBV5-6 | TGTGCCAGCAGGATCCTCCAGGGTTCTGGGGCCAACGTCCTGACTTTC | CASRILQGSGANVLTF
. | . | TRBJ1-4 | TRBV15 | TGTGCCACCAGCCCTTCCTTCGGGGGTAGACTGTTTTTT | CATSPSFGGRLFF
. | . | TRBJ2-7 | TRBV20-1 | TGCAGTGCTAGTAAGAGCGGAGCCGAGCAGTACTTC | CSASKSGAEQYF
. | . | TRBJ2-1 | TRBV4-3 | TGCGCCAGCAGCCAAGATTCAGGGGCCTACAATGAGCAGTTCTTC | CASSQDSGAYNEQFF
. | TRBD2 | TRBJ2-1 | TRBV24-1 | TGTGCCACCAGTGACCACCATATGACTAGCGGGAGGTTGAATGAGCAGTTCTTC | CATSDHHMTSGRLNEQFF
. | . | TRBJ2-7 | TRBV7-9 | TGTGCCAGCAGCTTAGCAACAGGGCTCTCGGCTTACGAGCAGTACTTC | CASSLATGLSAYEQYF
. | . | TRBJ2-3 | TRBV4-3 | TGCGCCAGCACACCTACCCAGGGTTGGGCAGATACGCAGTATTTT | CASTPTQGWADTQYF
. | . | TRBJ2-1 | TRBV11-3 | TGTGCCAGCAGCCCCTTGCAGGGATGGGGCAATGAGCAGTTCTTC | CASSPLQGWGNEQFF
. | . | TRBJ1-2 | TRBV5-1 | TGCGCCAGCAGGGTAGAGATTAACTATGGCTACACCTTC | CASRVEINYGYTF
. | TRBD1 | TRBJ2-1 | TRBV30 | TGTGCCTGGAAGCCAGACAGGGCCTACAATGAGCAGTTCTTC | CAWKPDRAYNEQFF
once | . | TRBJ2-3 | TRBV19 | TGTGCCAGTAGTATTCTAGGTTCCAGCACAGATACGCAGTATTTT | CASSILGSSTDTQYF
. | . | TRBJ1-5 | TRBV5-3 | TGTGCCAGAAGCCATTGGGGGGGGGCCCAGCCCCAGCATTTT | CARSHWGGAQPQHF
. | . | TRBJ1-5 | TRBV6-2/TRBV6-3 | TGTGCCAGCACCCCTTTAGAGGGCGGGAATCAGCCCCAGCATTTT | CASTPLEGGNQPQHF
. | . | TRBJ1-1 | TRBV11-2 | TGTGCCGTAGGGGCTATGAACACTGAAGCTTTCTTT | CAVGAMNTEAFF
. | . | TRBJ1-4 | TRBV18 | TGTGCCAGCTCACAAGCGAGGGGGTTGAATGAAAAACTGTTTTTT | CASSQARGLNEKLFF
. | . | TRBJ2-1 | TRBV11-2 | TGTGCCAGCAGCTTAGATGAGGACACCTACTCATACAATGAGCAGTTCTTC | CASSLDEDTYSYNEQFF